This T cell receptor beta chain was documented in a study of shared clonotypes between healthy human individuals (dated by TCRdb to about 2020). As for the study more broadly: A few men and two women, aged 18 to 49 years, made up the cohort. Per donor, three plates each were used for CD4 naive and CD4 memory, two for CD8 naive, and one for CD8 memory. To estimate repertoire size and how much clonotype sharing occurs between individuals, the study deeply sequenced the blood TCR repertoires of about five healthy adults. Libraries were prepared and TCR repertoires were sequenced by different laboratories using diverse techniques, in order to increase sequencing depth and limit assay-specific biases. Between about 0.9 and 9 billion PBMCs per donor were obtained by leukapheresis.

What the study reported, not specific to this receptor: Based on pairwise subsampling, the degree of clonotype sharing among donors was expected to be affected by sequencing depth. Sampling was restricted to blood, and TCR repertoires in tissue are likely to differ from TCR repertoires in blood. Naive subsets generally had larger estimated clonotype richness than memory subsets did. Because the study included a small number of donors, the genetic and exposure-history diversity represented was limited. Incomplete sequencing was indicated by rarefaction of sorted-subset datasets, despite the large sequencing depth. Approximately 5% of naive CD4, 3.5% of naive CD8, approximately 2% of memory CD4, and about 0.4% of memory CD8 clonotypes were shared across a few donors. Compared with non-shared clonotypes, clonotypes shared by all four sorted-subset donors had higher generation probabilities.

Using the deep immunoSEQ assay, TCR CDR3 regions were amplified from genomic DNA by multiplex PCR. Genomic DNA extracted from each cell subset was distributed evenly over all wells of several immunoSEQ 96-well plates, and each plate served as one replicate. For sorted subsets, each replicate PCR was loaded with 200 ng genomic DNA, equivalent to 25,000 to 35,000 T cell genomes. Purified libraries were measured with a Qubit 3.0 fluorometer, size-checked on a Bioanalyzer 2100, and measured again with the KAPA Library Quantification kit. Each immunoSEQ 96-well plate was sequenced on its own single-read 150-cycle Illumina NextSeq 550 flow cell. As for the original processing: Because only junctional sequences without quality scores were contained in the immunoSEQ output, filtering matching that applied to full-length reads could not be performed. To assign V/J genes and CDR3, sequences were annotated using PyIR, a Python wrapper for IgBLAST v1.9, with IMGT germline references. Reads were filtered out if the reads had weak V/J assignments (E-value above 1e-6), no CDR3, stop codons, out-of-frame junctions, or ambiguous translated residues. A V3J clonotype was defined by an identical inferred V gene, J gene, and CDR3 amino acid sequence. The percentage overlap between two repertoires was calculated by dividing the number of shared unique clonotypes by the size of the smaller repertoire. RTK rarefaction, the Chao1 estimator, and Recon v2.1 estimates of unobserved clonotypes were used to assess repertoire richness. OLGA was used to compute generation probabilities for all TCRbeta clonotypes that the gDNA method yielded from a few donors. TCRdb mirrors the immuneACCESS table, restricted to in-frame sequences. Some clones are absent from its copies; in checked studies, under half trace to an unresolved V gene, and the reason for the others is unknown. The V and J calls and clone size come from that table; D and trimming were worked out from the DNA. The sample table contains over 800,000 clones; only one count was recorded for over 90% of them. 24% of the sample comes from the top ten.

Its CDR3 holds 16 amino acids, cysteine through phenylalanine. Kept here is only the CDR3 DNA, which spans 48 bases and is read in frame from base 1. V is trimmed back by 4 bases and J by 5 bases, and the junction contains 6 bases that no gene match accounts for. Per the germline V gene, MNHEY is the CDR1 and SVGAGI is the CDR2. This clone showed up just once. Its antigen target is currently unknown. No per-base quality is available; no much larger clone lies one base away. CD8 naive samples were obtained by positive selection for CCR7 among CD45RO-negative cells, yielding a CD45RA+CCR7+ population from which TemRA cells were excluded. Donors were healthy HIV-negative adults with no recently reported acute infections or vaccinations. Only Caucasian adults living in Nashville, Tennessee, USA were represented among the donors. Blood was collected by leukapheresis, and PBMCs were isolated by Ficoll-Histopaque density gradient centrifugation and then cryopreserved in liquid nitrogen vapor phase. Analytical flow cytometry was used to check the purity and quantity of every magnetically sorted T cell population. From each sorted fraction, genomic DNA was isolated and quantified by UV absorbance on a Nanodrop 2000c.

The clonotype comes from a man aged 25 to 40 in good health. The sequence links TRBV6-5 to TRBJ2-3; 13 nucleotides in the junction match TRBD2. Sequenced input: naive CD8+ T cells sorted from blood. What this sample's cell subset or site label stands for: CD45RA+CCR7+. The DNA sequence is given as TGTGCCAGCAGTTTGGGACTAGCGGGATCGATAGATACGCAGTATTTT. It translates to CASSLGLAGSIDTQYF.